The rows below give T cell receptor beta chains drawn from one sample of a study of T cells in Graves' hyperthyroidism and ophthalmopathy. Each CDR3 protein is one row after TCRdb ran MiXCR on the multiplex PCR reads. The data show 340,000 or so distinct CDR3 sequences, 15% to 20% seen once. The sequencing sample was made of blood. Receptors originate from a woman in her forties or fifties with Graves' hyperthyroidism. Each CDR3 is given with its conserved first and last residue. A D gene is named only where the DNA matches it firmly. Clone size is not always given. Where it is, it says once, few, many or a class for expanded clones.

J	D	size	V	CDR3	DNA
TRBJ1-2	.	.	TRBV30	CALGLLGYTF	TGTGCCTTGGGACTCCTTGGCTACACCTTC
TRBJ2-1	.	many	TRBV7-9	CASSPTGHFIEQFF	TGTGCCAGCAGCCCAACAGGACATTTTATTGAGCAGTTCTTC
TRBJ2-7	.	.	TRBV27	CASSSLTGWGIHEQYF	TGTGCCAGCAGTTCCCTGACGGGCTGGGGGATACACGAGCAGTACTTC
TRBJ2-7	.	many	TRBV2	CASSERSYEQYF	TGTGCCAGCAGTGAAAGGTCCTACGAGCAGTACTTC
TRBJ1-1	.	.	TRBV5-1	CASSVPGSTEAFF	TGCGCCAGCAGCGTCCCGGGCTCCACTGAAGCTTTCTTT
TRBJ2-1	.	.	TRBV5-1	CASSVGHTTYNEPFF	TGCGCCAGCAGCGTGGGACACACAACCTACAATGAGCCGTTCTTC
TRBJ1-5	.	.	TRBV7-9	CASSLGAENQPQHF	TGTGCCAGCAGCTTAGGCGCGGAGAATCAGCCCCAGCATTTT
TRBJ2-1	.	few	TRBV4-1	CASSHPPGGSSYNEQFF	TGCGCCAGCAGCCACCCCCCTGGGGGGTCCTCCTACAATGAGCAGTTCTTC
TRBJ2-7	.	.	TRBV10-1	CASSESVGSGEQYF	TGCGCCAGCAGTGAGTCGGTAGGGTCGGGTGAGCAGTACTTC
TRBJ2-2	.	.	TRBV7-3	CASSPAGANTGELFF	TGTGCCAGCAGCCCCGCGGGGGCCAACACCGGGGAGCTGTTTTTT
TRBJ1-1	.	.	TRBV7-3	CASSTSGGNTEAFF	TGTGCCAGCAGCACTAGCGGGGGGAACACTGAAGCTTTCTTT
TRBJ1-2	.	many	TRBV13	CASSLVRRGGGYGYTF	TGTGCCAGCAGCTTAGTCCGGCGTGGGGGCGGCTATGGCTACACCTTC
TRBJ1-1	.	.	TRBV29-1	CSTFDTRGWTEASF	TGCAGCACTTTTGACACACGGGGATGGACTGAAGCTTCCTTT
TRBJ1-5	.	many	TRBV10-2	CASSEAENQPQHF	TGCGCCAGCAGTGAGGCAGAGAATCAGCCCCAGCATTTT
TRBJ1-4	.	few	TRBV6-1	CASSSPVGGGGKLFF	TGTGCCAGCAGTTCCCCGGTGGGAGGGGGGGGAAAACTGTTTTTT
TRBJ2-7	.	.	TRBV19	CASSQRAGQDTYEQYF	TGTGCCAGTAGCCAGAGAGCAGGACAAGACACCTACGAGCAGTACTTC
TRBJ2-1	.	many	TRBV10-1	CASSEGFETNEQFF	TGCGCCAGCAGTGAGGGGTTCGAGACCAATGAGCAGTTCTTC
TRBJ1-2	.	.	TRBV2	CASSSQVYYGYTF	TGTGCCAGCAGTTCCCAAGTTTACTATGGCTACACCTTC
TRBJ2-2	.	once	TRBV30	CAWSVGSFSGELFF	TGTGCCTGGAGTGTTGGTAGTTTCTCCGGGGAGCTGTTTTTT
TRBJ2-3	.	many	TRBV11-1	CASSLSGTRVDTQYF	TGTGCCAGCAGCTTATCTGGGACAAGGGTAGATACGCAGTATTTT
TRBJ2-3	TRBD2	many	TRBV27	CASSLPWRGAQYF	TGTGCCAGCAGTTTACCTTGGCGGGGGGCGCAGTATTTT
TRBJ2-1	TRBD2	few	TRBV12-3/TRBV12-4	CASSSGLAGGSYNEQFF	TGTGCCAGCAGTTCAGGACTAGCGGGGGGCTCCTACAATGAGCAGTTCTTC
TRBJ2-3	TRBD2	.	TRBV9	CASSVRLAGDTQYF	TGTGCCAGCAGCGTTCGTCTAGCGGGAGATACGCAGTATTTT
TRBJ2-2	.	.	TRBV7-9	CASSYPGTYTGELFF	TGTGCCAGCAGCTACCCGGGAACTTACACCGGGGAGCTGTTTTTT
TRBJ2-7	.	many	TRBV12-3/TRBV12-4	CASSLDVPYEQYF	TGTGCCAGCAGCCTAGACGTCCCCTACGAGCAGTACTTC
TRBJ2-1	TRBD2	.	TRBV14	CASSRSKTSGANEQFF	TGTGCCAGCAGCCGGTCTAAGACTAGCGGGGCCAATGAGCAGTTCTTC
TRBJ2-1	TRBD2	many	TRBV11-2	CASSSPRLANEQFF	TGTGCCAGCAGCTCCCCCCGACTAGCAAATGAGCAGTTCTTC
TRBJ2-3	.	many	TRBV2	CASSGTPDTQYF	TGTGCCAGCAGTGGGACTCCAGATACGCAGTATTTT
TRBJ2-3	.	many	TRBV27	CASSLEGYTDTQYF	TGTGCCAGCAGTTTAGAGGGATACACAGATACGCAGTATTTT
TRBJ1-4	TRBD1	many	TRBV2	CASSGDRGREKLFF	TGTGCCAGCAGTGGAGACAGGGGGCGCGAAAAACTGTTTTTT
TRBJ2-5	TRBD2	.	TRBV2	CASRGTSRETQYF	TGTGCCAGCAGGGGGACTAGCAGGGAGACCCAGTACTTC
TRBJ2-1	TRBD2	many	TRBV11-2	CASSLVDPSGSPYNEQFF	TGTGCCAGCAGCTTAGTAGATCCTAGCGGGAGCCCTTACAATGAGCAGTTCTTC
TRBJ2-3	TRBD1	.	TRBV5-4	CASSLKGSTRRQGLVYTQYF	TGTGCCAGCAGCTTAAAAGGTTCGACCCGTCGACAGGGCCTTGTATATACGCAGTATTTT
TRBJ1-2	.	.	TRBV20-1	CSARGTGLSYGYTF	TGCAGTGCTAGGGGAACGGGACTGAGCTATGGCTACACCTTC
TRBJ1-4	.	few	TRBV12-3/TRBV12-4	CASSLGWTGSSHGDKLFF	TGTGCCAGCAGTTTGGGTTGGACCGGTTCATCCCACGGAGATAAACTGTTTTTT
TRBJ1-5	.	once	TRBV19	CASSIQVTSNQPQHF	TGTGCCAGTAGTATCCAGGTCACGAGCAATCAGCCCCAGCATTTT
TRBJ1-4	.	many	TRBV6-1	CASSEVRGINEKLFF	TGTGCCAGCAGTGAAGTCAGGGGAATTAATGAAAAACTGTTTTTT
TRBJ2-7	TRBD2	.	TRBV5-1	CASSLVLAGGYEQYF	TGCGCCAGCAGCTTAGTACTAGCGGGAGGTTACGAGCAGTACTTC
TRBJ2-5	.	.	TRBV20-1	CSAGDPAGETQYF	TGCAGTGCTGGGGACCCGGCGGGGGAGACCCAGTACTTC
TRBJ2-3	TRBD2	many	TRBV20-1	CSASGTMSSTDTQYF	TGCAGTGCTAGCGGGACTATGTCTAGCACAGATACGCAGTATTTT
TRBJ1-2	.	.	TRBV19	CASRQGEDGYTF	TGTGCCAGTAGACAAGGGGAGGATGGCTACACCTTC
TRBJ2-5	.	.	TRBV15	CATSTGADHQETQYF	TGTGCCACCAGCACGGGAGCGGACCACCAAGAGACCCAGTACTTC